The 26 T cell receptor beta chains presented below share a single source sample, sequenced in a study of T cell responses to AZD1222 COVID-19 vaccine (dated by TCRdb to the early 2020s). Library preparation was by the immunoSEQ multiplex PCR assay. The immuneACCESS repertoire file appears here via TCRdb, limited to in-frame rearrangements. These files lack a portion of the clones; in checked studies, under half of the deficit traces to unresolved V genes, and the cause of the others is not known. For this sample the table gives fewer than 150,000 clones, of which approximately 92% were detected only once. The top ten clonotypes cover 6% to 7.5% of the sample. The time point label of this sample denotes: about 28 days (+/-7) after the second vaccine dose. Sequences were derived from peripheral blood, sampled 28 days after the second AZD1222 dose. Receptors originate from an adult who received the AZD1222 COVID-19 vaccine.

The rearrangement uses TRBV5-5 and TRBJ1-2, with 7 bases aligning to TRBD1. The germline V gene has CDR1 SGHKS and CDR2 YYEKEE (reference sequence). The CDR3 is 15 amino acids. With 6 bases clipped from V and 1 base from J, the junction kept 9 bases outside the gene matches. The CDR3 reads CASNRGGTDNYGYTF. The CDR3 DNA is TGTGCCAGCAACCGAGGGGGGACAGATAACTATGGCTACACCTTC.

The rearrangement uses TRBV3-1 (or the pseudogene TRBV3-2) and TRBJ2-2; possibly TRBD1 for D (5 bases). The CDR3 is made up of 15 amino acids. Between the trimmed V and J ends, which lost 0 bases and 1 base, there was a span of 6 bases. Per germline, CDR1 LGHDT and CDR2 YNNKEL (reference sequence). CDR3 sequence: CASSQDDRNTGELFF. Here the CDR3 DNA reads TGTGCCAGCAGCCAAGATGACAGGAACACCGGGGAGCTGTTTTTT.

The J gene is TRBJ2-3, the V gene TRBV6-2 or TRBV6-3; no reliable D call. Germline-derived CDR1 and CDR2 are MNHEY and SVGEGT. The CDR3 is made up of 14 amino acids. V was trimmed by 2 bases and J by 3 bases, leaving 9 bases between them. The CDR3 spells CASSYGWGTDTQYF. The CDR3 nucleotides read TGTGCCAGCAGTTACGGGTGGGGAACAGATACGCAGTATTTT.

The genes are TRBV11-3 and TRBJ1-3; D not resolved. The CDR3 is 14 amino acids. Per the germline V gene, CDR1 is SGHNT and CDR2 is YENEEA. V was trimmed by 1 base and J by 4 bases, leaving 8 bases between them. In DNA form, the CDR3 reads TGTGCCAGCAGCTTAGGGGCTCCCGGAAACACCATATATTTT. Its translation is CASSLGAPGNTIYF. The complete variable domain, with remaining parts taken from reference TRBV11-3 and TRBJ1-3, reads EAGVVQSPRYKIIEKKQPVAFWCNPISGHNTLYWYLQNLGQGPELLIRYENEEAVDDSQLPKDRFSAERLKGVDSTLKIQPAELGDSAVYLCASSLGAPGNTIYFGEGSWLTVV.

This rearrangement joins TRBV6-5 to TRBJ1-6; D ambiguous. From germline, CDR1 is MNHEY and CDR2 SVGAGI. V lost 7 bases to trimming and J lost 7 bases, with 14 bases between them. This CDR3 is built from 14 residues. CDR3 sequence: CASTKAGMNSPLHF. CDR3 sequence (DNA): TGTGCCAGCACGAAAGCGGGGATGAATTCACCCCTCCACTTT.

The chain uses TRBV30 and TRBJ2-7, with 10 bases identical to TRBD1. J was trimmed by 4 bases and V by 1 base; bases with no gene match: 4. The germline gives CDR1 GTSNPN, CDR2 SVGIG (reference sequence). CDR3 size: 14 residues. The CDR3, as DNA: TGTGCCTGGAGTGGGCGACAGGGGGCTTACGAGCAGTACTTC. Amino acids: CAWSGRQGAYEQYF.

As to this clone: Germline and junction disagree at one end, which may indicate a read error. The gene calls are TRBV7-7 and TRBJ1-1; D ambiguous. The CDR3 is 16 amino acids. CDR1 and CDR2 from the germline V gene are SSHAT and FNYEAQ (reference sequence). CDR3 protein: CASSCTSASENTEAFF. The DNA of the CDR3 is TGTGCTAGCAGCTGCACTTCGGCGAGCGAGAACACTGAAGCTTTCTTT.

The V gene is TRBV7-9, the J gene TRBJ1-1, with D maybe TRBD1 (6 bases). The CDR3 totals 13 residues. V was shortened by 6 bases and J by 8 bases, with 16 bases between the two germline ends. Germline CDR1 reads SEHNR; CDR2 reads FQNEAQ (reference sequence). The DNA for the CDR3 is TGTGCCAGCAGGCAGGGGTTTGACAGAGAAGCTTTCTTT. Protein product: CASRQGFDREAFF.

The chain uses TRBV7-9 and TRBJ2-7, with D possibly matching TRBD2 (5 bases). This CDR3 region has 12 residues. Per the germline V gene, CDR1 is SEHNR and CDR2 is FQNEAQ (reference sequence). Trimming left V 4 bases short and J 3 bases short, with 7 bases between. The CDR3 protein is CASSSGVYEQYF. The DNA for the CDR3 is TGTGCCAGCAGCTCCGGGGTCTACGAGCAGTACTTC.

The gene calls are TRBV6-2 or TRBV6-3 and TRBJ2-7, with 8 bases lining up with TRBD1. The V gene end was trimmed by 6 bases and the J gene end by 3 bases; junction bases not matched to a gene: 7. The CDR3 consists of 14 residues. Germline assignment: CDR1 MNHEY and CDR2 SVGEGT. CDR3 sequence reads: CASSPGTGFYEQYF. The CDR3 coding sequence is TGTGCCAGCAGCCCCGGGACAGGCTTCTACGAGCAGTACTTC.

The chain couples TRBV19 to TRBJ1-1; D remains unclear. This CDR3 has 13 residues. Trimming shortened V by 1 base and J by 2 bases, and 5 bases separated the two germline ends. From germline, CDR1 is LNHDA and CDR2 SQIVND (reference sequence). The CDR3 protein is CASSIGINTEAFF. CDR3 bases: TGTGCCAGTAGTATAGGGATCAACACTGAAGCTTTCTTT.

This clone was recorded once. The rearrangement joins TRBV9 to TRBJ2-7; 9 bases line up with TRBD1. The CDR3 has 15 amino acids. With 1 base clipped from V and 7 bases from J, the junction kept 9 bases outside the gene matches. CDR1 is SGDLS, CDR2 YYNGEE, per germline. In DNA, the CDR3 is TGTGCCAGCAGCGTATACCCGGGACAGGGTGGTGAGCAGTACTTC. This gives the protein CASSVYPGQGGEQYF.

CDR3: CASSYEGAGNSPLHF. CDR3 sequence (DNA): TGTGCCAGCAGTTATGAGGGGGCTGGGAATTCACCCCTCCACTTT. The chain uses TRBV6-5 and TRBJ1-6, with TRBD1 identical over 7 bases. In germline, CDR1 is MNHEY, CDR2 SVGAGI. V was clipped by 3 bases and J by 7 bases; unmatched bases: 6. This CDR3 has 15 residues.

The gene calls are TRBV6-5 and TRBJ1-2; D possibly corresponds to TRBD1 (5 bases). Germline lookup yields CDR1 MNHEY and CDR2 SVGAGI. The CDR3 spans 12 residues. V lost 2 bases to trimming and J lost 5 bases, with 6 bases between them. This chain's CDR3 is CASSYRGYGYTF. CDR3 DNA sequence: TGTGCCAGCAGTTACAGGGGTTATGGCTACACCTTC.

The chain carries TRBV12-3 or TRBV12-4 and TRBJ1-2; D is uncertain. V was clipped by 3 bases and J by 8 bases, with 10 bases between them. CDR3 size: 12 residues. CDR3 bases: TGTGCCAGCAGTTTCTCCGGTTTCGGCTACACCTTC. Protein: CASSFSGFGYTF.

The V and J genes are TRBV7-3 and TRBJ1-2; weak D call: TRBD1 (6 bases). With 4 bases removed from V and 2 bases from J, the gap between germline ends came to 11 bases. Germline lookup yields CDR1 SGHTA and CDR2 FQGTGA. The CDR3 length is 14 residues. CDR3 sequence: CASSSGALNYGYTF. CDR3 DNA: TGTGCCAGCAGCTCGGGGGCATTAAACTATGGCTACACCTTC.

The chain joins TRBV2 to TRBJ2-5; 16 bases are a match to TRBD2. Germline CDR1 SNHLY, CDR2 FYNNEI. CDR3 length equals 15 residues. V shed 6 bases and J 5 bases; nucleotides not matched to a gene: 3. The CDR3 DNA reads as TGTGCCAGCAGAGGGACTAGCGGGGGGGCGGAGACCCAGTACTTC. Its translation: CASRGTSGGAETQYF.

In its sample, this clone was seen once. CDR3 residues: CASSPEGLWDEQYF. CDR3 sequence (DNA): TGTGCCAGCAGCCCCGAGGGGCTCTGGGACGAGCAGTACTTC. The chain is built from TRBV3-1 (or the pseudogene TRBV3-2) and TRBJ2-7; D is perhaps TRBD1 or TRBD2 (5 bases each). This CDR3 region has 14 residues. Trimming took off 4 bases at V and 5 bases at J, with 15 bases between the two ends. Germline V gene data show CDR1 as LGHDT and CDR2 as YNNKEL (reference sequence).

The rearrangement joins TRBV3-1 (or the pseudogene TRBV3-2) to TRBJ2-7; 9 bases line up with TRBD1. With 3 bases clipped from V and 3 bases from J, the junction kept 12 bases outside the gene matches. Germline-derived CDR1 and CDR2 are LGHDT and YNNKEL (reference sequence). This CDR3 has 17 amino acids. CDR3 nucleotides: TGTGCCAGCAGCCATAGTCGGCAGACAGGGGGACGCTACGAGCAGTACTTC. Its translation is CASSHSRQTGGRYEQYF.

The chain uses TRBV28 and TRBJ1-1; 8 positions match TRBD1. Germline V gene lookup returns CDR1 MDHEN and CDR2 SYDVKM. V gave up 2 bases and J gave up 6 bases; unmatched junction bases: 5. The CDR3 is 14 residues long. The CDR3 loop is CASSLGQGAAEAFF. In DNA form, the CDR3 reads TGTGCCAGCAGTTTAGGGCAGGGGGCCGCTGAAGCTTTCTTT.

The chain links TRBV12-2 to TRBJ2-3; the table's D call, TRBD2, has no DNA check behind it. TRBV12-2 is a known pseudogene. The CDR3 spans 16 residues. The CDR3 loop is CASRPPSGMSTDTQYF. CDR3 sequence (DNA): TGTGCAAGTCGCCCACCCTCGGGGATGAGCACAGATACGCAGTATTTT.

The chain uses TRBV24-1 and TRBJ2-5; D uncertain. Germline loops: CDR1 KGHDR, CDR2 SFDVKD. The CDR3 runs 13 residues. The V end was cut by 0 bases, the J end by 5 bases, with 6 bases between. The CDR3 DNA is TGTGCCACCAGTGATTTGAGCTCGGAGACCCAGTACTTC. Protein: CATSDLSSETQYF.

CDR3 amino acids: CASSGREGGQPQHF. As DNA, the CDR3 is TGTGCCAGCAGTGGACGGGAGGGTGGTCAGCCCCAGCATTTT. The rearrangement links TRBV2 to TRBJ1-5; D is unresolved. The CDR3 extends over 14 amino acids. Germline CDR1 and CDR2: SNHLY and FYNNEI. V dropped 4 bases and J dropped 6 bases, with 13 bases sitting between them. The full variable domain, rest sourced from reference TRBV2 and TRBJ1-5, is EPEVTQTPSHQVTQMGQEVILRCVPISNHLYFYWYRQILGQKVEFLVSFYNNEISEKSEIFDDQFSVERPDGSNFTLKIRSTKLEDSAMYFCASSGREGGQPQHFGDGTRLSIL.

This clone was detected once. This chain joins TRBV2 and TRBJ1-2; D ambiguous. The germline V and J ends were trimmed by 5 bases and 7 bases, with 17 bases remaining between them. The germline V gene has CDR1 SNHLY and CDR2 FYNNEI. CDR3 length equals 14 residues. In DNA, the CDR3 is TGTGCCAGCAGTAGTGTTGAACCTAGCGTTGGCTACACCTTC. It specifies CASSSVEPSVGYTF.

The chain is built from TRBV4-1 and TRBJ2-1; D not resolved. V lost 5 bases and J 4 bases, leaving 9 bases between the germline ends. The CDR3 is 13 amino acids. Looked up from germline, CDR1 is MGHRA and CDR2 is YSYEKL. CDR3 in DNA: TGCGCCAGCAGCTCAGACCAGTACAATGAGCAGTTCTTC. Translated, it gives CASSSDQYNEQFF.

The chain has TRBV3-1 (or the pseudogene TRBV3-2) and TRBJ1-6, with 7 bases that match TRBD1. Germline CDR1 LGHDT, CDR2 YNNKEL (reference sequence). This CDR3 has 14 amino acids. V shed 6 bases and J 6 bases; nucleotides not matched to a gene: 5. CDR3 residues: CASSQQGSNSPLHF. Here the CDR3 DNA reads TGTGCCAGCAGTCAACAGGGGTCTAATTCACCCCTCCACTTT.